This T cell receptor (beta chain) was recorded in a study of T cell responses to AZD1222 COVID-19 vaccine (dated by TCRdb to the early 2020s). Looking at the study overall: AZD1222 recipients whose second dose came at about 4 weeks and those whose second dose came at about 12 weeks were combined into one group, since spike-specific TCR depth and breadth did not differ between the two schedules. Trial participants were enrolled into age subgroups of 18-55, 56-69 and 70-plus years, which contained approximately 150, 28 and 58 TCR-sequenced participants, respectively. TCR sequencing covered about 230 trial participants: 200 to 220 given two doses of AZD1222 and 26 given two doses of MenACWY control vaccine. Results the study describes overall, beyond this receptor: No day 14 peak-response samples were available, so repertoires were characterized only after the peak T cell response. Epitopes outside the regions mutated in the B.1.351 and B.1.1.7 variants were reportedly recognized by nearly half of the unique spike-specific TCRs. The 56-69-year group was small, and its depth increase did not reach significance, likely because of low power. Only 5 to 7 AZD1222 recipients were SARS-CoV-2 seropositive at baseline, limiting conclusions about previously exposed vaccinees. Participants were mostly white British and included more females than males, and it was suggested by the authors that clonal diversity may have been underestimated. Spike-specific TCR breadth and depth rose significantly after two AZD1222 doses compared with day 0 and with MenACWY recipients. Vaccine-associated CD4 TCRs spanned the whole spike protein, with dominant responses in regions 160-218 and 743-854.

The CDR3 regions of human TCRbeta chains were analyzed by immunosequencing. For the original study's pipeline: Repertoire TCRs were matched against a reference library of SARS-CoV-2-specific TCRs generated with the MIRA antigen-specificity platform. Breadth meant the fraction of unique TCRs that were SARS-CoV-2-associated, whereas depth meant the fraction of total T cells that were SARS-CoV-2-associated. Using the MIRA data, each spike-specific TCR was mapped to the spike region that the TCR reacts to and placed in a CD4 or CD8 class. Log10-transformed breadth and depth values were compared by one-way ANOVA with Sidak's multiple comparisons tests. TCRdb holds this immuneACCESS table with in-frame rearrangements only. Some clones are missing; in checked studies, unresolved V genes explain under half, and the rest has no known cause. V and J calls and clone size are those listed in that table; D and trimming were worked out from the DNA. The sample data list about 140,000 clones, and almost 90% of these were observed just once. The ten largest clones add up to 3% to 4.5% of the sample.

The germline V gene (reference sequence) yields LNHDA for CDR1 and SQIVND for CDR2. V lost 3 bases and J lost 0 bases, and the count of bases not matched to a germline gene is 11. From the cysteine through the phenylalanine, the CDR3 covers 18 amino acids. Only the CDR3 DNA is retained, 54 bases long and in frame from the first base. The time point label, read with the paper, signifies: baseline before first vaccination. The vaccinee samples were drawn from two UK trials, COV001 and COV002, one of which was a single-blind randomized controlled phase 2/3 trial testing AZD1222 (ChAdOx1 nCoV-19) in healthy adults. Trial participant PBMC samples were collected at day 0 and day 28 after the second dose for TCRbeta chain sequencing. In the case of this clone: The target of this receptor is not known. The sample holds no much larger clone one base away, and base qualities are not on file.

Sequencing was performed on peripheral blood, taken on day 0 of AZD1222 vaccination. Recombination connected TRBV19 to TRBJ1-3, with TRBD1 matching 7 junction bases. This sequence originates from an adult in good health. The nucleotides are TGTGCCAGTAGTATGCGGGACAGAAATCGACACTCTGGAAACACCATATATTTT. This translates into CASSMRDRNRHSGNTIYF.